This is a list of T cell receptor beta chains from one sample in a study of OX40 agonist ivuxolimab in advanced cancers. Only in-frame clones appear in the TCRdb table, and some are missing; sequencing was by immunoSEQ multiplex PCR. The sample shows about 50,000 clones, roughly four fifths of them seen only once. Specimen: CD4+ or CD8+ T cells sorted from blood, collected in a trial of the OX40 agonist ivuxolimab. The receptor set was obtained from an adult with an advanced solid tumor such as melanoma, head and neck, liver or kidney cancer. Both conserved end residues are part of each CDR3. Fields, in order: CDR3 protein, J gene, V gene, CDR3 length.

CDR3 protein: CASSSGQALTEAFF
J gene: TRBJ1-1
V gene: TRBV27
CDR3 length: 14

CDR3 protein: CASSLGQGANYGYTF
J gene: TRBJ1-2
V gene: TRBV5-5
CDR3 length: 15

CDR3 protein: CASSERMNTEAFF
J gene: TRBJ1-1
V gene: TRBV6-1
CDR3 length: 13

CDR3 protein: CASSPRVRWSEQYF
J gene: TRBJ2-7
V gene: TRBV28
CDR3 length: 14

CDR3 protein: CASSKNRQGGETQYF
J gene: TRBJ2-5
V gene: TRBV6-6
CDR3 length: 15

CDR3 protein: CAISDSSPLEKLFF
J gene: TRBJ1-4
V gene: TRBV10-3
CDR3 length: 14

CDR3 protein: CALGQVLGPQHF
J gene: TRBJ1-5
V gene: TRBV30
CDR3 length: 12

CDR3 protein: CASSVGQGKETQYF
J gene: TRBJ2-5
V gene: TRBV9
CDR3 length: 14

CDR3 protein: CASSQDRSGRTYNEQFF
J gene: TRBJ2-1
V gene: TRBV4-2
CDR3 length: 17

CDR3 protein: CASSPALYTEAFF
J gene: TRBJ1-1
V gene: TRBV18
CDR3 length: 13

CDR3 protein: CASTGSWGEPQHF
J gene: TRBJ1-5
V gene: TRBV2
CDR3 length: 13

CDR3 protein: CASSRPGTNYGYTF
J gene: TRBJ1-2
V gene: TRBV5-5
CDR3 length: 14

CDR3 protein: CASTRDGMNTEAFF
J gene: TRBJ1-1
V gene: TRBV5-1
CDR3 length: 14

CDR3 protein: CASQLWSTDTQYF
J gene: TRBJ2-3
V gene: TRBV2
CDR3 length: 13

CDR3 protein: CASSLGMTYEQYF
J gene: TRBJ2-7
V gene: TRBV7-9
CDR3 length: 13

CDR3 protein: CASSSSRAYEQYF
J gene: TRBJ2-7
V gene: TRBV7-3
CDR3 length: 13

CDR3 protein: CASSPPSLGETQYF
J gene: TRBJ2-5
V gene: TRBV18
CDR3 length: 14

CDR3 protein: CASSLVSGSATEAFF
J gene: TRBJ1-1
V gene: TRBV11-2
CDR3 length: 15

CDR3 protein: CSPGQGDEQFF
J gene: TRBJ2-1
V gene: TRBV20-1
CDR3 length: 11

CDR3 protein: CASSFPSGRVEQYF
J gene: TRBJ2-7
V gene: TRBV5-4
CDR3 length: 14

CDR3 protein: CASSISTSSREQYF
J gene: TRBJ2-7
V gene: TRBV5-1
CDR3 length: 14

CDR3 protein: CASRESSYEQYF
J gene: TRBJ2-7
V gene: TRBV2
CDR3 length: 12

CDR3 protein: CASSFGQGARETQYF
J gene: TRBJ2-5
V gene: TRBV5-1
CDR3 length: 15

CDR3 protein: CASTSRQGVAFF
J gene: TRBJ1-1
V gene: TRBV7-9
CDR3 length: 12

CDR3 protein: CASSEVPGEGEQFF
J gene: TRBJ2-1
V gene: TRBV6-1
CDR3 length: 14

CDR3 protein: CASSSQVPGGGNTIYF
J gene: TRBJ1-3
V gene: TRBV7-8
CDR3 length: 16

CDR3 protein: CATQPGASRYNEQFF
J gene: TRBJ2-1
V gene: TRBV19
CDR3 length: 15

CDR3 protein: CASRDDRGDGYTF
J gene: TRBJ1-2
V gene: TRBV10-1
CDR3 length: 13